In its sample, the clone carrying this TCR beta chain was seen many times. These data originate in a study of human T cells and chemical hapten exposure. CDR3 length: 12 amino acids. The V end lost 3 bases, the J end lost 6 bases, and 11 bases lay between the germline ends. The germline V gene has CDR1 SQVTM and CDR2 ANQGSEA. TCRdb re-called the RACE reads with MiXCR, one entry per CDR3 protein. The profile covers 350,000 or so distinct CDR3 sequences, with 6% to 8.5% appearing a single time and roughly 7.9% taken by the ten largest. As to time point: patch test 1, 2 weeks after DPC sensitization. Treatment described: therapeutic diphenylcyclopropenone sensitization with weekly scalp DPC.

Sequences were derived from whole blood, sampled in connection with sensitization to the hapten diphenylcyclopropenone (DPC). The rearrangement uses TRBV29-1 and TRBJ1-2; D may be TRBD1 (6 bases). The origin of this receptor is a young woman with alopecia areata. Some clones in this sample may be carry-over from other donors' samples. CDR3 nucleotides: TGCAGCGTTGACGGCCAGGGGAATGGCTACACCTTC. Its translation: CSVDGQGNGYTF.